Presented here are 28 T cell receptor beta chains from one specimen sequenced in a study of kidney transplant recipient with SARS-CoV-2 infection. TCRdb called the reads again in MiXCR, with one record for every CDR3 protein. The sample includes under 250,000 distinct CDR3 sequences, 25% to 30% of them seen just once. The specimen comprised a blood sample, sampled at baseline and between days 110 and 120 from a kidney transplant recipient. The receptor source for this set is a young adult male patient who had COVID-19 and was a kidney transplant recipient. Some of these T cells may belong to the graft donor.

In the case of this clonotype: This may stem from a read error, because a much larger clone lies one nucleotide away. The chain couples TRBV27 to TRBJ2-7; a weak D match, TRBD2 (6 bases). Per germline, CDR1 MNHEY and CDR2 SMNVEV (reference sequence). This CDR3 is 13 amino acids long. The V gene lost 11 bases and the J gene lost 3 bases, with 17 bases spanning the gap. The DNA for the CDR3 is TGTGCCGGCACCGTCAGTAGCGGCTACGAGCAGTACTTC. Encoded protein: CAGTVSSGYEQYF.

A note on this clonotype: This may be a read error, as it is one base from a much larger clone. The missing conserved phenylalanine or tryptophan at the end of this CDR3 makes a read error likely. The DNA for the CDR3 is TGTGCCAGCAGCCCAAGGGTGTTCGGGTCGCCCCAGTACCTC. Translation: CASSPRVFGSPQYL. The chain employs TRBV14 and TRBJ2-5, with D unclear. The CDR3 totals 14 residues. CDR1 is SGHDN and CDR2 is FVKESK in the germline V gene. V lost 4 bases and J lost 9, with 18 bases in between.

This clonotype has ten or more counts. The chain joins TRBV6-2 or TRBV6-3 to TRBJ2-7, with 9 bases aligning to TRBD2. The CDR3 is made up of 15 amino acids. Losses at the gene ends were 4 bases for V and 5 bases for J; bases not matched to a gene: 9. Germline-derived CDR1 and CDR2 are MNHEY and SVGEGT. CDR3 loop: CASSLLAGEVNEQYF. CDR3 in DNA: TGTGCCAGCAGTTTGTTAGCGGGAGAGGTCAACGAGCAGTACTTC.

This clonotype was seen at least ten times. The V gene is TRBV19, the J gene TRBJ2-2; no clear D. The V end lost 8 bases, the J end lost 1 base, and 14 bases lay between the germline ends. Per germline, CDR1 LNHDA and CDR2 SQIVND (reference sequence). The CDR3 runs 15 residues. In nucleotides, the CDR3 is TGTGCCAGTCGACCTTCCCCATTGAACACCGGGGAGCTGTTTTTT. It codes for CASRPSPLNTGELFF.

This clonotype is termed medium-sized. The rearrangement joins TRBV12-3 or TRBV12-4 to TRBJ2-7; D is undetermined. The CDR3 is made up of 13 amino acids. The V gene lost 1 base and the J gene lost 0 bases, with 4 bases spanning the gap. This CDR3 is CASSLGLSYEQYF. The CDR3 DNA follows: TGTGCCAGCAGTTTAGGCCTCTCCTACGAGCAGTACTTC.

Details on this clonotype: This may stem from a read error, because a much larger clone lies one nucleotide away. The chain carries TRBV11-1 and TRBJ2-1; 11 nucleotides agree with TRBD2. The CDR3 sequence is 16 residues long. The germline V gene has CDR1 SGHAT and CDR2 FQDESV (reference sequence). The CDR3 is CASSQDLAGGDKEQFF. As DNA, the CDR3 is TGTGCCAGCAGCCAAGACCTAGCGGGAGGCGACAAAGAGCAGTTCTTC.

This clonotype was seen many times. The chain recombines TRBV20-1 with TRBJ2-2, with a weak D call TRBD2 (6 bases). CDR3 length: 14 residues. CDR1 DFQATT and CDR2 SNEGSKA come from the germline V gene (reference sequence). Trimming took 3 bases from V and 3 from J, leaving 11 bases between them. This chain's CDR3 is CSASRGVYTGELFF. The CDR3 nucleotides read TGCAGTGCTAGTCGCGGGGTGTACACCGGGGAGCTGTTTTTT.

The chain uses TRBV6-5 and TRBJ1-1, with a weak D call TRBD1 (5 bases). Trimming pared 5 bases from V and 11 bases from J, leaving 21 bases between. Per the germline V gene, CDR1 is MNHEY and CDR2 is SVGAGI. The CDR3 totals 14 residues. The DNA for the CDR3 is TGTGCCAGCAGTGTATACGGCAGGGAGAAAGAGGCTTTCTTT. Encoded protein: CASSVYGREKEAFF.

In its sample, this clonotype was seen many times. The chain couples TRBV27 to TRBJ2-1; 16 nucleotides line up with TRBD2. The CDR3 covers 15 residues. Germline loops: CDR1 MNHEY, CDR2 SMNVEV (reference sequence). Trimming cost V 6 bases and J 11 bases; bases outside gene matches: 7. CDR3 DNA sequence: TGTGCCAGCAGGCTCGGGACTAGCGGGAGGGTTCAGCAGTTCTTC. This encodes CASRLGTSGRVQQFF.

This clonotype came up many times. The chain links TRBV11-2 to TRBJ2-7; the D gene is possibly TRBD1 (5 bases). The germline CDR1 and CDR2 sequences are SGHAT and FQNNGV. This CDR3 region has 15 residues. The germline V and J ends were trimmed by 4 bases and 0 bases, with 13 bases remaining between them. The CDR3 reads CASSSNVDSSYEQYF. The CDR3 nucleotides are TGTGCCAGCAGCTCGAATGTAGACAGCTCCTACGAGCAGTACTTC.

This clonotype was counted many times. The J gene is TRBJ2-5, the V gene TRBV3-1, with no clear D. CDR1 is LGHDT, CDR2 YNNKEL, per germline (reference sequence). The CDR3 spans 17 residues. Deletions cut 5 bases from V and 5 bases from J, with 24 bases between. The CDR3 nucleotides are TGTGCCAGCAGCAGGCCCCCTCCCATTTCTTTCTCTGAGACCCAGTACTTC. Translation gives CASSRPPPISFSETQYF.

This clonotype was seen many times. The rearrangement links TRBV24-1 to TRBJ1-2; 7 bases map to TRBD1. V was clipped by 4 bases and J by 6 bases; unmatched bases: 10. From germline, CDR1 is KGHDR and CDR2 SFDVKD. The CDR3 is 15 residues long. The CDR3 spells CATSETTGREDGYTF. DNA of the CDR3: TGTGCCACCAGTGAGACGACAGGGCGCGAGGATGGCTACACCTTC.

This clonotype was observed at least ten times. CDR3: CASSGDRGGGYTF. Here the CDR3 DNA reads TGTGCCAGCAGTGGGGACAGGGGGGGAGGCTACACCTTC. The chain combines TRBV6-5 with TRBJ1-2; TRBD1 matches 11 bases. The CDR3 contains 13 residues. The germline V gene has CDR1 MNHEY and CDR2 SVGAGI. V lost 5 bases to trimming and J lost 8 bases; unmatched junction nucleotides: 4.

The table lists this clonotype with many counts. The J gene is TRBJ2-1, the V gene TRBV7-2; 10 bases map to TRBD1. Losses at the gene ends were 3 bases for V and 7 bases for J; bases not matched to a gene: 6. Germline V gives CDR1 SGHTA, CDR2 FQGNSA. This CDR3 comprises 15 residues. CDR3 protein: CASSFGTGVRNEQFF. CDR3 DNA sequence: TGTGCCAGCAGCTTCGGGACAGGGGTAAGGAATGAGCAGTTCTTC.

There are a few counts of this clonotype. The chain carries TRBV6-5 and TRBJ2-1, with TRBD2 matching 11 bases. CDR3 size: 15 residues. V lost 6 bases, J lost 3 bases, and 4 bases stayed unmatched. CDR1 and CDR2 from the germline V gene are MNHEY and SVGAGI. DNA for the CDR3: TGTGCCAGCAGGGACGGGACTAGCGGCTACAATGAGCAGTTCTTC. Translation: CASRDGTSGYNEQFF.

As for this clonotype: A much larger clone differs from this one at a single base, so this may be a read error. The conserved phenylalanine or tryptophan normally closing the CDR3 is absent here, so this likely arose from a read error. The chain's CDR3 is CASRGYRESYKQYV. The CDR3 bases are TGTGCCAGCAGGGGATACAGGGAATCCTACAAGCAGTACGTC. The chain uses TRBV2 and TRBJ2-4, with D possibly TRBD1 on 6 matching bases. CDR3 length: 14 amino acids. V was cut by 6 bases and J by 13 bases, with 22 bases left in between. CDR1 is SNHLY and CDR2 is FYNNEI in the germline V gene.

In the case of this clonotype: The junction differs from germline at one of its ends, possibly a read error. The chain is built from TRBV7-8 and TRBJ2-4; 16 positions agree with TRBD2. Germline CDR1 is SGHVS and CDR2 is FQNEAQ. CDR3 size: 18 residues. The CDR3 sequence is CASSSEGLAGGRVLGQLF. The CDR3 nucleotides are TGTGCCAGCAGCTCCGAGGGACTAGCGGGGGGGCGGGTACTGGGGCAGCTCTTC.

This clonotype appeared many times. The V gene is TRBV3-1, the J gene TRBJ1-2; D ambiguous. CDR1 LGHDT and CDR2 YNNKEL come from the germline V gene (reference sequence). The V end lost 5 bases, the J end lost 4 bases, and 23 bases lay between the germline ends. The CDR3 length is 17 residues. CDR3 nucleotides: TGTGCCAGCAGCGAAGTTCACACCCTTCGAAAGACCTATGGCTACACCTTC. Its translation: CASSEVHTLRKTYGYTF. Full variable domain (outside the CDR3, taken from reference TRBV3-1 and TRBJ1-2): DTAVSQTPKYLVTQMGNDKSIKCEQNLGHDTMYWYKQDSKKFLKIMFSYNNKELIINETVPNRFSPKSPDKAHLNLHINSLELGDSAVYFCASSEVHTLRKTYGYTFGSGTRLTVV.

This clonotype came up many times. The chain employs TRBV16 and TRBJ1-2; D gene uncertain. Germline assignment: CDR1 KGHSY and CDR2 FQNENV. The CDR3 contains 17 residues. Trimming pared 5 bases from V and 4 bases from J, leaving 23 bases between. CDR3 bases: TGTGCCAGCAGCTTGAGCTTGGTCGTTAGAAAGACCTATGGCTACACCTTC. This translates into CASSLSLVVRKTYGYTF.

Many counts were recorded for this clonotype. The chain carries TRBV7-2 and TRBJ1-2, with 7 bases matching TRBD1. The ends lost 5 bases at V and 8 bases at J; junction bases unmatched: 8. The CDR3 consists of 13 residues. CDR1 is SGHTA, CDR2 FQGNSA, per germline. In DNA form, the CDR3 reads TGTGCCAGCAGCGACCCAGGGGGGAAAGGCTACACCTTC. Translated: CASSDPGGKGYTF.

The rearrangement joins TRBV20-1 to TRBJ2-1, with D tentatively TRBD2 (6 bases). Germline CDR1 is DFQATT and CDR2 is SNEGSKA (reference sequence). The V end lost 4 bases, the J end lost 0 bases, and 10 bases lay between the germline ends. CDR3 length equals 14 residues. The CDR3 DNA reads TGCAGTGCTATACGGGAGAGCTCCTACAATGAGCAGTTCTTC. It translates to CSAIRESSYNEQFF.

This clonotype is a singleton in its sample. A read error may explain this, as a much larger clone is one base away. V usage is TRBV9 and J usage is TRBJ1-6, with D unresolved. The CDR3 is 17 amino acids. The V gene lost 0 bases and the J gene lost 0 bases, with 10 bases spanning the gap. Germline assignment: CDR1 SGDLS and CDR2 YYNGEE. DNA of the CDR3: TGTGCCAGCAGCGTAGGAGGCGGTGGCTCCTATAATTCACCCCTCCACTTT. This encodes CASSVGGGGSYNSPLHF. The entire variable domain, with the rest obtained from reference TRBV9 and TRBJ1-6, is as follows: DSGVTQTPKHLITATGQRVTLRCSPRSGDLSVYWYQQSLDQGLQFLIQYYNGEERAKGNILERFSAQQFPDLHSELNLSSLELGDSALYFCASSVGGGGSYNSPLHFGNGTRLTVT.

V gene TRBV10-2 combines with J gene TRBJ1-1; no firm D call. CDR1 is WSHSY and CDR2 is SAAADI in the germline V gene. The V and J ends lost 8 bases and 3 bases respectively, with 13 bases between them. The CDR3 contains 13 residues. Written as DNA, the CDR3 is TGCGCCAGCGAAGCGGGGTACGACACTGAAGCTTTCTTT. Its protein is CASEAGYDTEAFF.

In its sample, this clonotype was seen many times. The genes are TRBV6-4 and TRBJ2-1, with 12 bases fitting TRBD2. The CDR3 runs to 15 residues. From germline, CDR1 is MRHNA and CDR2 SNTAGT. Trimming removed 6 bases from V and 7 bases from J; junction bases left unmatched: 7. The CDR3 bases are TGTGCCAGCAGCCTGACTAGCGGGAGTGAAAATGAGCAGTTCTTC. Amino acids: CASSLTSGSENEQFF.

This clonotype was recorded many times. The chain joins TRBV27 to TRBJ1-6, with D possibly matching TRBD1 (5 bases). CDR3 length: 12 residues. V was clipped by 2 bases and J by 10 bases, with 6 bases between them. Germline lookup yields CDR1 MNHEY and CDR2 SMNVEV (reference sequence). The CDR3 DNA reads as TGTGCCAGCAGTTTAGGGGGATCACCCCTCCACTTT. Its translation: CASSLGGSPLHF.

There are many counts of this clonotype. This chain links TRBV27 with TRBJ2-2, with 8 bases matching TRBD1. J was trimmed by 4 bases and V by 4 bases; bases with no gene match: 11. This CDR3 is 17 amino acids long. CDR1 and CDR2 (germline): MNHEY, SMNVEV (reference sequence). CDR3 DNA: TGTGCCAGCAGTTCGCTTCCAGGGGGCGCCGGCACCGGGGAGCTGTTTTTT. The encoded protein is CASSSLPGGAGTGELFF.

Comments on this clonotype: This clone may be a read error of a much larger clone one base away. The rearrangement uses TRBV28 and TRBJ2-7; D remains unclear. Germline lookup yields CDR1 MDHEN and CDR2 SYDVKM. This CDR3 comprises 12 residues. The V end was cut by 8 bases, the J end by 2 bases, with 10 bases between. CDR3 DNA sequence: TGTGCCAGCGGTATTCAAACCTACGAGCAGTACTTC. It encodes CASGIQTYEQYF.

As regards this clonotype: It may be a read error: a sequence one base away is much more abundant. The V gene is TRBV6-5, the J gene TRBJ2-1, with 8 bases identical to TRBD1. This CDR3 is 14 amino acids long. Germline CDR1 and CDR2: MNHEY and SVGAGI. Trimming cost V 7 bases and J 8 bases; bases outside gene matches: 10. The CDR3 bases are TGTGCCAGCACATCGGACAGGGCAGCGGATGAGCAGTTCTTC. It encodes CASTSDRAADEQFF.